This record covers a single T cell receptor (beta chain). Its antigen is still unknown. The junction departs from germline at one end; a sequencing error may be responsible. This sample is part of a study of circulating CD8 cells and anti-PD-1 response in melanoma. Study overall: Anti-PD-1 was first-line therapy for about 55% of the 13 patients. Overall study findings and caveats: Published repertoire comparisons used only baseline and M1 samples from a small cohort with few responders. The cohort mixed treatment-naive and previously treated patients.

Germline V gene sequence: CDR1 LNHDA, CDR2 SQIVND (reference sequence). This CDR3 region has 15 residues. Four subsets defined by PD-1 and/or TIGIT were sorted from live CD3+CD8+TCRalphabeta+ cells. Each library started from roughly 15 ng of total RNA using the QIAseq Immune Repertoire TCR panel. TCRdb passed the reads through MiXCR, listing each CDR3 protein once. The top ten hold around 68% of the sample, which has 690 or so distinct CDR3 sequences, under 14% seen once. The sequenced sample was CD8+ T cells from PBMCs, obtained at baseline or after one month of anti-PD-1 therapy (not recorded which). The source of this sequence is a human donor with melanoma. This chain joins TRBV19 and TRBJ2-3, with D tentatively TRBD2 (5 bases). CDR3 nucleotides: TGTGCCAGTAGGCATACTCCGGGGTCCACGGAGACCCAGTACTTT. It encodes CASRHTPGSTETQYF.